What follows is one TCR beta chain and its context. V shed 2 bases and J shed 5 bases, with 15 bases lying between them. CDR3 length equals 15 residues. Germline V gene sequence: CDR1 MNHEY, CDR2 SVGAGI. This sample was included in a study of OX40 agonist ivuxolimab in advanced cancers. Study background: Patients received ivuxolimab, an agonistic anti-OX40 (CD134) antibody.

The data were produced by immunoSEQ multiplex PCR, yet TCRdb's version contains in-frame clones alone and is incomplete. This table holds around 70,000 clones, 85% found once. Material: CD4+ or CD8+ T cells sorted from blood, obtained in a trial of the OX40 agonist ivuxolimab. This rearrangement joins TRBV6-5 to TRBJ1-2; D is undetermined. This TCR came from an adult with an advanced solid tumor such as melanoma, head and neck, liver or kidney cancer. CDR3 sequence: CASSYRPTLGYGYTF. In DNA, the CDR3 is TGTGCCAGCAGTTACCGCCCCACCTTGGGGTATGGCTACACCTTC.